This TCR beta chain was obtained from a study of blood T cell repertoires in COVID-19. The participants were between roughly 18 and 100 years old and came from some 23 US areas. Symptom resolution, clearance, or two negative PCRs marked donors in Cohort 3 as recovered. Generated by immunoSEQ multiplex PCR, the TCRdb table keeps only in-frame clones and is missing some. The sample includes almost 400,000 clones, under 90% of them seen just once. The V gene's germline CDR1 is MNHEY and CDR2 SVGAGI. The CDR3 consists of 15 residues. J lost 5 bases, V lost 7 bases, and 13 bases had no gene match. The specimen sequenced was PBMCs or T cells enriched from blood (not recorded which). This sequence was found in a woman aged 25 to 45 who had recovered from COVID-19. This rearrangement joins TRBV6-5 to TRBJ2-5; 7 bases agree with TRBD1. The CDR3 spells CASIRGAGGRETQYF. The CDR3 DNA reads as TGTGCCAGCATTAGAGGGGCAGGGGGAAGGGAGACCCAGTACTTC.